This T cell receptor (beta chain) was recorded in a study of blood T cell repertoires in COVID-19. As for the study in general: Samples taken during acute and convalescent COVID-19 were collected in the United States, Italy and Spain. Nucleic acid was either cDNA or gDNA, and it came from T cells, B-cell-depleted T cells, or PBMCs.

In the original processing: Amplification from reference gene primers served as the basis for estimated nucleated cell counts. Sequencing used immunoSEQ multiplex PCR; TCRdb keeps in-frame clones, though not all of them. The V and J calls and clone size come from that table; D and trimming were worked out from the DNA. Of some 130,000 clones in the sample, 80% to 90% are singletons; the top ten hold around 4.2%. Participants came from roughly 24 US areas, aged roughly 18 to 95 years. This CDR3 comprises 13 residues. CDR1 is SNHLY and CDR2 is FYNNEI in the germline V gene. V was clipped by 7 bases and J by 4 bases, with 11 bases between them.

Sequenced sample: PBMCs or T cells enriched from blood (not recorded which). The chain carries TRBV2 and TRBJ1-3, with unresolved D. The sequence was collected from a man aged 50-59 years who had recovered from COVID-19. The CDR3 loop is CASTSAEGNTIYF. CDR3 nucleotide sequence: TGTGCCAGCACCTCAGCGGAAGGAAACACCATATATTTT.